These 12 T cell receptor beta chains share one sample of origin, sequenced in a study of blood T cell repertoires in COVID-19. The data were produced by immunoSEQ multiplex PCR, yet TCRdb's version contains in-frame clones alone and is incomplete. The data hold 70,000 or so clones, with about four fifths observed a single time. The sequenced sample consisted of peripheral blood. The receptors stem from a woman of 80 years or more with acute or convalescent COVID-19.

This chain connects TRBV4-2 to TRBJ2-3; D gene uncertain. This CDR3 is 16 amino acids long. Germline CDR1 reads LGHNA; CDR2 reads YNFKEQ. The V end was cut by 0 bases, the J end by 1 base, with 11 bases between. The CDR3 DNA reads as TGTGCCAGCAGCCAAGATCCGGGTAGACGCACAGATACGCAGTATTTT. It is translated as CASSQDPGRRTDTQYF.

The CDR3 DNA reads TGTGCCAGCAGTGAGGCATTAGCGGGGGGTTCAGATACGCAGTATTTT. Its translation is CASSEALAGGSDTQYF. This chain joins TRBV25-1 and TRBJ2-3; TRBD2 aligns across 10 bases. CDR3 length: 16 amino acids. Germline V gene sequence: CDR1 MGHDK, CDR2 SYGVNS. The ends lost 3 bases at V and 4 bases at J; junction bases unmatched: 7.

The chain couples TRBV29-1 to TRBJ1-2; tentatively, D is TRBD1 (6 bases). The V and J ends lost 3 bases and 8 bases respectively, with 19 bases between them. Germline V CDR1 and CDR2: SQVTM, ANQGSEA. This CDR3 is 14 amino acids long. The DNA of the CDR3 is TGCAGCGTTGAGGGGACACCCTCCGGACGGGGCTACACCTTC. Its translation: CSVEGTPSGRGYTF.

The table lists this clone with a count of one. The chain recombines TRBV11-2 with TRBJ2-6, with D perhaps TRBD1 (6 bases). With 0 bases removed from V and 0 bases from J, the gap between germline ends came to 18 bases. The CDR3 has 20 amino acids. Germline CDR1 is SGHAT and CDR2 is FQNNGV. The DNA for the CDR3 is TGTGCCAGCAGCTTAGAGATCCAGGGGACAACTAACTCTGGGGCCAACGTCCTGACTTTC. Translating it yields CASSLEIQGTTNSGANVLTF.

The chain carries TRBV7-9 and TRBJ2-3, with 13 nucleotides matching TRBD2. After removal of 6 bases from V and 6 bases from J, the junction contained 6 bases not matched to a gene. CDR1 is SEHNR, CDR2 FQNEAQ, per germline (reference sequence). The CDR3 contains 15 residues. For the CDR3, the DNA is TGTGCCAGCAGTATACTAGCGGGGGGGCCGGATACGCAGTATTTT. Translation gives CASSILAGGPDTQYF.

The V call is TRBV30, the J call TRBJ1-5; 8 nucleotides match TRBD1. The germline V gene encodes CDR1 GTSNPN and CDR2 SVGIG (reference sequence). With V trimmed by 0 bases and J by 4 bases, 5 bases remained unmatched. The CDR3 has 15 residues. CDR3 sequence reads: CAWSVPGGRNQPQHF. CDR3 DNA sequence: TGTGCCTGGAGTGTACCAGGGGGCCGAAATCAGCCCCAGCATTTT.

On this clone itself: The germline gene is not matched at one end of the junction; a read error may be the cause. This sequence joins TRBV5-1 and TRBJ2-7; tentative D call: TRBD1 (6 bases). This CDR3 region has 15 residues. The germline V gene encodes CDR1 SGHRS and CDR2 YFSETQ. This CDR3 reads CASTQNPQGSHEQYF. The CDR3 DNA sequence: TGCGCCAGCACCCAAAACCCACAGGGCTCCCACGAGCAGTACTTC.

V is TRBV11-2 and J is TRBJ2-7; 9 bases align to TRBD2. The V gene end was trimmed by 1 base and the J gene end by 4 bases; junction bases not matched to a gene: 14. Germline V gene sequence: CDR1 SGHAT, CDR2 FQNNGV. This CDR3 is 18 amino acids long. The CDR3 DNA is TGTGCCAGCAGCTTAGCGCCTAGCGGGGCGGCCCGGGGGTACGAGCAGTACTTC. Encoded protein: CASSLAPSGAARGYEQYF.

The CDR3 loop reads CASSQDIQGFQPQHF. CDR3 nucleotide sequence: TGTGCCAGCAGCCAAGATATCCAGGGTTTTCAGCCCCAGCATTTT. The chain joins TRBV4-2 to TRBJ1-5; TRBD1 is a possible D gene (5 bases). Trimming removed 0 bases from V and 6 bases from J, with 12 bases in between. Germline V gives CDR1 LGHNA, CDR2 YNFKEQ. This CDR3 region has 15 residues.

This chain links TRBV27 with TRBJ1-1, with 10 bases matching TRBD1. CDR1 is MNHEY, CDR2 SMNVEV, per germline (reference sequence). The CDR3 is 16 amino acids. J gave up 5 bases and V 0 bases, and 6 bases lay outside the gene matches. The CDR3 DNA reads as TGTGCCAGCAGTTTATCACGACAGGGGGCAGGAACTGAAGCTTTCTTT. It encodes CASSLSRQGAGTEAFF.

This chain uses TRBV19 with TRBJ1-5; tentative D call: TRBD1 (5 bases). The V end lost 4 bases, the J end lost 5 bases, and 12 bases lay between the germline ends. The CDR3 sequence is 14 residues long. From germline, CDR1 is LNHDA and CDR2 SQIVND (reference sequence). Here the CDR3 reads CASSTFRADQPQHF. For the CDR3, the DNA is TGTGCCAGTAGTACATTCAGGGCTGATCAGCCCCAGCATTTT.

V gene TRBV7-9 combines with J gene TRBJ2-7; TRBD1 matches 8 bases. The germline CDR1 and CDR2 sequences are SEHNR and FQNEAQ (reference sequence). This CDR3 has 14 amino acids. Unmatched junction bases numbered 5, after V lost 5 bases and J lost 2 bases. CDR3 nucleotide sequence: TGTGCCAGCAGCCTGGGGACAGGACCCTACGAGCAGTACTTC. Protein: CASSLGTGPYEQYF.